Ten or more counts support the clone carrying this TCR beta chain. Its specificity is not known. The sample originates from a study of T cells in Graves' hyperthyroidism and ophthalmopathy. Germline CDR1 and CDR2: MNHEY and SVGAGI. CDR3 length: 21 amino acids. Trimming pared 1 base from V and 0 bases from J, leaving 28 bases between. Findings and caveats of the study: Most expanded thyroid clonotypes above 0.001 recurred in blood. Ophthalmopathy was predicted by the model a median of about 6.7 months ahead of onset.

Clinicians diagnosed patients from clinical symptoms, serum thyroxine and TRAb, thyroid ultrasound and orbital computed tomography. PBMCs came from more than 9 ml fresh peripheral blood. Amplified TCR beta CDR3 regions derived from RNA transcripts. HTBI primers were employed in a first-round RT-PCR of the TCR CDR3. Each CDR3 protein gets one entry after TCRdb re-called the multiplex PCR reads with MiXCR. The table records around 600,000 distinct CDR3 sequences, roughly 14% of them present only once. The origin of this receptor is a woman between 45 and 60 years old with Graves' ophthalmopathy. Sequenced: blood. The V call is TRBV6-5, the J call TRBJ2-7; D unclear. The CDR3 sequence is CASSYLRLDPPVRQFSYEQYF. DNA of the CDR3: TGTGCCAGCAGTTACTTGCGCCTCGACCCCCCAGTGAGGCAGTTCTCCTACGAGCAGTACTTC.